A single sample is the source of the 5 T cell receptor beta chains below, sequenced in a study of naive and memory T cell subsets. Study-level points and caveats: A few larger clonotypes appeared in naive repertoires, especially CD8, possibly memory cells re-expressing CD45RA.

Which antigens these TCRs recognize remains unknown. The beta constant-region primer was an equimolar mix of two oligonucleotides covering TRBC1 and TRBC2. Four rounds of PCR amplified the ligated cDNA using nested alpha and beta constant-region primers plus SP2. TCRdb ran MiXCR on the UMI-ligation and nested PCR reads and lists one entry per CDR3 protein. The sample includes over 110,000 distinct CDR3 sequences, approximately 20% seen only once; the top ten take 0.55% to 0.75%. The specimen sequenced was naive CD8+ T cells from blood. All receptors derive from a human donor in good health.

A few counts support this clonotype. The chain joins TRBV7-2 to TRBJ2-1; possible D gene TRBD2, 5 bases. From germline, CDR1 is SGHTA and CDR2 FQGNSA. V lost 3 bases, J lost 1 base, and 16 bases lay in between. This CDR3 spans 17 amino acids. The CDR3 is CASSFYRGTASYNEQFF. In DNA form, the CDR3 reads TGTGCCAGCAGCTTTTATCGGGGTACCGCATCCTACAATGAGCAGTTCTTC.

The chain combines TRBV9 with TRBJ2-4; 7 bases fit TRBD2. The V and J ends lost 4 bases and 9 bases, in that order; junction bases with no gene match: 16. This CDR3 spans 16 amino acids. Germline CDR1 reads SGDLS; CDR2 reads YYNGEE. The CDR3 sequence: CASSPARDGGWAIQYF. The DNA of the CDR3 is TGTGCCAGCAGCCCGGCCCGGGACGGGGGGTGGGCCATTCAGTACTTC.

The chain carries TRBV3-1 and TRBJ2-7; no clear D. The CDR3 consists of 18 residues. Germline assignment: CDR1 LGHDT and CDR2 YNNKEL (reference sequence). V lost 0 bases and J 2 bases, leaving 20 bases between the germline ends. The CDR3 region has the DNA TGTGCCAGCAGCCAAGACCCCCCCGACTCGCTCTCTGCCTACGAGCAGTACTTC. This encodes CASSQDPPDSLSAYEQYF.

This clonotype was counted only a few times. The chain carries TRBV12-3 or TRBV12-4 and TRBJ2-3; D gene unclear. The CDR3 has 13 residues. Trimming removed 3 bases from V and 6 bases from J, with 10 bases in between. The CDR3 coding sequence is TGTGCCAGCAGTTTGATCCGTCTCGATACGCAGTATTTT. It specifies CASSLIRLDTQYF.

Concerning this clonotype: Because it lacks the conserved phenylalanine or tryptophan at the end, this CDR3 is likely a read error. The DNA is left out, because the CDR3 cannot be placed on it with certainty; the CDR3 is given as TCRdb lists it. V gene TRBV15 combines with J gene TRBJ2-1; the table's TRBD2 call for D was not verified on the DNA. From its first to its last residue, the CDR3 has 10 amino acids. Looked up from germline, CDR1 is LNHNV and CDR2 is YYDKDF (reference sequence). This chain's CDR3 is CATSWPRALS.